This T cell receptor (beta chain) was identified in a study of blood T cell repertoires in COVID-19. The V end was cut by 8 bases, the J end by 2 bases, with 6 bases between. Germline V gene data show CDR1 as SNHLY and CDR2 as FYNNEI. The CDR3 has 11 amino acids. Original data processing: Amplification with reference gene primers provided the estimates of nucleated cell counts. The method was immunoSEQ multiplex PCR; TCRdb's version includes in-frame clones alone and lacks a portion of them. D and trimming come from the DNA, and the V and J calls and clone size come from that table. This sample yields roughly 110,000 clones, of which approximately 81% are seen a single time; around 13% belongs to the top ten.

The genes are TRBV2 and TRBJ1-2; D is unresolved. The specimen was peripheral blood. The TCR comes from a human donor in a cohort sampled during active COVID-19. The CDR3 sequence: CASAGNYGYTF. The CDR3 nucleotides read TGTGCCAGCGCCGGGAACTATGGCTACACCTTC.